This TCR beta chain is from a study of T cells after yellow fever vaccination. TCRdb re-called the 5' RACE reads through MiXCR, storing one row per CDR3 protein. The sample contains some 260,000 distinct CDR3 sequences, about 5.2% of which appear only once. The germline V gene has CDR1 SGHRS and CDR2 YFSETQ. The V gene lost 4 bases and the J gene lost 0 bases, with 14 bases spanning the gap. CDR3 size: 15 residues. This TCR was recovered from a man aged 18 to 29 who received the YFV17D yellow fever vaccine. This sample comprised CD4+ T cells sorted from PBMCs, obtained on the day of the yellow fever booster vaccination. The V and J genes are TRBV5-1 and TRBJ2-7; D may be TRBD1 or TRBD2 (6 bases each). CDR3 sequence reads: CASSLRPGASYEQYV. DNA of the CDR3: TGCGCCAGCAGCCTCCGACCGGGGGCCTCCTACGAGCAGTACGTC.